The following is a TCR beta chain sequence with its context. The ends were cut back, 6 bases at V and 1 base at J, with 14 bases in the middle. Germline V lookup: CDR1 DFQATT, CDR2 SNEGSKA (reference sequence). This CDR3 is built from 14 residues. The data derive from a study of T-cell reconstitution after alpha-beta-depleted transplantation in children. The library targeted TCRbeta and was prepared with unique molecular identifiers. Each CDR3 protein is one row after TCRdb ran MiXCR on the PCR reads. This table has 360,000 or so distinct CDR3 sequences, roughly 21% appearing once. Material: PBMCs from the stem cell graft donor, obtained from the stem cell graft. This clonotype was obtained from a human donor who donated a stem cell graft to a child with acute myeloid leukemia. V usage is TRBV20-1 and J usage is TRBJ2-3, with D possibly matching TRBD1 (7 bases). CDR3 amino acids: CSAGGGRGTDTQYF. In DNA form, the CDR3 reads TGCAGTGCAGGAGGGGGCCGCGGCACAGATACGCAGTATTTT.